These 22 T cell receptor beta chains were sequenced from one sample in a study of T cell responses to AZD1222 COVID-19 vaccine. TCRdb's table, derived via immunoSEQ multiplex PCR, lists solely in-frame clones and lacks some. The sample lists 150,000 to 200,000 clones, 80% to 90% occurring once. The sequences come from peripheral blood, collected on day 0 of MenACWY control vaccination. The receptors derive from an adult in good health.

The V gene is TRBV5-4, the J gene TRBJ1-3; TRBD1 is a possible D gene (5 bases). CDR3 length: 14 residues. Trimming removed 3 bases from V and 7 bases from J, with 14 bases in between. The germline gives CDR1 SGHNT, CDR2 YYREEE (reference sequence). The CDR3 DNA reads TGTGCCAGCAGCTACCGGGACCGACCGAACACCATATATTTT. This encodes CASSYRDRPNTIYF.

This chain joins TRBV30 and TRBJ1-1, with D perhaps TRBD1 (6 bases). CDR3 length: 13 amino acids. Germline V gives CDR1 GTSNPN, CDR2 SVGIG (reference sequence). The germline V and J ends were trimmed by 0 bases and 4 bases, with 9 bases remaining between them. The CDR3 region is CAWSVGGSTEAFF. In nucleotides, the CDR3 is TGTGCCTGGAGTGTAGGGGGTAGCACTGAAGCTTTCTTT.

V usage is TRBV25-1 and J usage is TRBJ2-1; the match to TRBD2 covers 14 bases. This CDR3 region has 17 residues. Germline V lookup: CDR1 MGHDK, CDR2 SYGVNS. The junction had 5 bases not matched to a gene; V was cut back by 3 bases and J by 4 bases. The CDR3 spells CASSDRGTSGGYNEQFF. The CDR3, as DNA: TGTGCCAGCAGTGACCGGGGGACTAGCGGGGGATACAATGAGCAGTTCTTC.

This sequence joins TRBV4-2 and TRBJ1-1, with a weak D call TRBD1 (5 bases). CDR3 size: 15 residues. The V and J ends lost 0 bases and 0 bases respectively, with 8 bases between them. Germline V gives CDR1 LGHNA, CDR2 YNFKEQ. The CDR3 coding sequence is TGTGCCAGCAGCCAAGAAACCAGGGTGAACACTGAAGCTTTCTTT. Protein sequence: CASSQETRVNTEAFF.

The gene calls are TRBV9 and TRBJ1-5, with 7 positions matching TRBD1. This CDR3 contains 15 residues. With 0 bases clipped from V and 2 bases from J, the junction kept 2 bases outside the gene matches. CDR1 SGDLS and CDR2 YYNGEE come from the germline V gene. Here the CDR3 reads CASSVGQGGNQPQHF. CDR3 DNA: TGTGCCAGCAGCGTAGGGCAGGGGGGCAATCAGCCCCAGCATTTT.

J is TRBJ2-7 and V is TRBV2; possibly TRBD2 for D (6 bases). The CDR3 runs 13 residues. Looked up from germline, CDR1 is SNHLY and CDR2 is FYNNEI. Trimming took off 7 bases at V and 5 bases at J, with 15 bases between the two ends. CDR3 sequence (DNA): TGTGCCAGCACTACTAGCCCCATCCACGAGCAGTACTTC. It codes for CASTTSPIHEQYF.

The chain employs TRBV27 and TRBJ1-2; D unclear. The CDR3 length is 13 residues. Germline-derived CDR1 and CDR2 are MNHEY and SMNVEV (reference sequence). Trimming took off 5 bases at V and 5 bases at J, with 12 bases between the two ends. In DNA form, the CDR3 reads TGTGCCAGCAGTCGCCGGGCCTCATATGGCTACACCTTC. Its translation: CASSRRASYGYTF.

The genes are TRBV7-2 and TRBJ2-3; D is unresolved. Germline CDR1 is SGHTA and CDR2 is FQGNSA. V was pared by 5 bases and J by 5 bases, with 11 bases between. The CDR3 is 13 residues long. CDR3 sequence: CASSLGSKDTQYF. The CDR3 DNA sequence: TGTGCCAGCAGCCTCGGATCAAAAGATACGCAGTATTTT.

This chain connects TRBV19 to TRBJ2-1; D might be TRBD2 (5 bases). V was pared by 0 bases and J by 6 bases, with 9 bases between. This CDR3 has 14 residues. Germline lookup yields CDR1 LNHDA and CDR2 SQIVND (reference sequence). This CDR3 is CASSIERGGNEQFF. The CDR3 coding sequence is TGTGCCAGTAGTATAGAACGGGGTGGCAATGAGCAGTTCTTC.

The chain links TRBV20-1 to TRBJ2-5; no clear D. This CDR3 contains 11 residues. The V end lost 4 bases, the J end lost 4 bases, and 7 bases lay between the germline ends. The germline V gene has CDR1 DFQATT and CDR2 SNEGSKA (reference sequence). The CDR3 loop is CSATNPETQYF. The CDR3 nucleotides read TGCAGTGCTACGAACCCAGAGACCCAGTACTTC.

This clone came up a few times. The chain carries TRBV7-2 and TRBJ2-7; possible D gene TRBD2, 5 bases. The germline gives CDR1 SGHTA, CDR2 FQGNSA. Between the trimmed V and J ends, which lost 3 bases and 6 bases, there was a span of 18 bases. This CDR3 spans 15 amino acids. This chain's CDR3 is CASSLQTGGAGEQYF. The CDR3 DNA sequence: TGTGCCAGCAGCTTGCAGACGGGCGGTGCGGGCGAGCAGTACTTC.

The rearrangement uses TRBV6-5 and TRBJ2-7; 7 bases agree with TRBD1. CDR3 length: 14 amino acids. Losses at the gene ends were 5 bases for V and 4 bases for J; bases not matched to a gene: 8. The germline CDR1 and CDR2 sequences are MNHEY and SVGAGI. Here the CDR3 DNA reads TGTGCCAGCAGTACACGACAGGGCTCGTACGAGCAGTACTTC. Residues: CASSTRQGSYEQYF.

For the CDR3, the DNA is TGTGCCAGCAGTCCGCCCGTCGTAGTCCTTTCTAACTATGGCTACACCTTC. Residues: CASSPPVVVLSNYGYTF. The V call is TRBV28, the J call TRBJ1-2; unclear D gene. V lost 5 bases, J lost 0 bases, and 19 bases lay in between. The length of the CDR3 is 17 residues. Germline-derived CDR1 and CDR2 are MDHEN and SYDVKM.

This chain links TRBV11-2 with TRBJ2-6; D ambiguous. Germline V lookup: CDR1 SGHAT, CDR2 FQNNGV. The CDR3 runs 13 residues. V was cut by 5 bases and J by 5 bases, with 7 bases left in between. This CDR3 reads CASSPFWANVLTF. The CDR3 coding sequence is TGTGCCAGCAGCCCCTTCTGGGCCAACGTCCTGACTTTC. The full variable domain, completed using reference TRBV11-2 and TRBJ2-6, is EAGVAQSPRYKIIEKRQSVAFWCNPISGHATLYWYQQILGQGPKLLIQFQNNGVVDDSQLPKDRFSAERLKGVDSTLKIQPAKLEDSAVYLCASSPFWANVLTFGAGSRLTVL.

This sequence joins TRBV6-6 and TRBJ2-1; 8 nucleotides line up with TRBD2. Germline values: CDR1 MNHNY, CDR2 SVGAGI (reference sequence). V lost 5 bases, J lost 7 bases, and 22 bases stayed unmatched. The CDR3 is made up of 19 amino acids. This CDR3 reads CASSPVPIGREALRNEQFF. CDR3 coding DNA: TGTGCCAGCAGTCCCGTCCCTATTGGGCGGGAGGCTTTAAGGAATGAGCAGTTCTTC.

The chain joins TRBV28 to TRBJ2-5; D not certain. The CDR3 consists of 17 residues. The germline V gene encodes CDR1 MDHEN and CDR2 SYDVKM. V was shortened by 6 bases and J by 1 base, with 21 bases between the two germline ends. CDR3 amino acids: CASRPRIGKGFQETQYF. CDR3 nucleotide sequence: TGTGCCAGCAGGCCCCGGATCGGAAAGGGTTTCCAAGAGACCCAGTACTTC.

CDR3 residues: CASSTLGQGWVGYTF. CDR3 bases: TGTGCCAGCAGTACCCTCGGACAGGGTTGGGTTGGCTACACCTTC. The V gene is TRBV28, the J gene TRBJ1-2; 8 bases match TRBD1. The CDR3 has 15 residues. Per the germline V gene, CDR1 is MDHEN and CDR2 is SYDVKM. V shed 5 bases, J shed 7 bases, and the junction held 12 bases outside the gene matches.

This clone has just one count. The chain carries TRBV5-1 and TRBJ2-2; the D is unclear. The CDR3 consists of 14 residues. CDR1 and CDR2 from the germline V gene are SGHRS and YFSETQ. V shed 1 base and J shed 3 bases, with 7 bases lying between them. The CDR3 bases are TGCGCCAGCAGCTTGCTCCGGGACACCGGGGAGCTGTTTTTT. It is translated as CASSLLRDTGELFF.

The chain is built from TRBV5-1 and TRBJ2-5; D ambiguous. The CDR3 contains 13 residues. From germline, CDR1 is SGHRS and CDR2 YFSETQ. V dropped 7 bases and J dropped 2 bases, with 12 bases sitting between them. The DNA for the CDR3 is TGCGCCAGCTCCCAACTCAGACAAGAGACCCAGTACTTC. It codes for CASSQLRQETQYF.

This sequence joins TRBV4-3 and TRBJ2-2; maybe TRBD2 (7 bases). The length of the CDR3 is 16 residues. CDR1 is LGHNA, CDR2 YSLEER, per germline. Trimming removed 1 base at V and 6 bases at J, with 15 bases between. CDR3 sequence reads: CASSQAAGAVAGELFF. In DNA, the CDR3 is TGCGCCAGCAGCCAAGCTGCGGGGGCCGTGGCCGGGGAGCTGTTTTTT.

The gene calls are TRBV7-3 and TRBJ2-1, with 7 positions matching TRBD1. J lost 0 bases, V lost 0 bases, and 2 bases had no gene match. Germline V lookup: CDR1 SGHTA, CDR2 FQGTGA. The CDR3 has 16 residues. CDR3 protein: CASSLTAGGSYNEQFF. The CDR3 DNA reads TGTGCCAGCAGCTTAACGGCAGGGGGCTCCTACAATGAGCAGTTCTTC.

The V and J genes are TRBV7-2 and TRBJ1-1, with 7 nucleotides matching TRBD1. V trimming: 4 bases; J trimming: 1 base; junction bases outside the gene matches: 3. Per germline, CDR1 SGHTA and CDR2 FQGNSA. The CDR3 is made up of 14 amino acids. This CDR3 reads CASSYRDRNTEAFF. CDR3 nucleotides: TGTGCCAGCAGCTACCGGGACAGGAACACTGAAGCTTTCTTT.